These 21 T cell receptor beta chains share one sample of origin, sequenced in a study of T-cell memory formation after mild COVID-19. TCRdb reprocessed the 5' RACE reads with MiXCR, giving one entry per CDR3 protein. Of just under 350,000 distinct CDR3 sequences in the sample, 10% to 15% were seen once. Specimen: PBMCs or a T cell subset sorted from them (not recorded which). All receptors come from a man aged 18 to 30 who had mild COVID-19 (a few samples of this study predate the infection). Cell type and time point are not known.

In this sample, this clonotype turned up a few times. The rearrangement links TRBV29-1 to TRBJ2-1; a weak D match, TRBD1 (6 bases). V shed 5 bases and J shed 5 bases, with 13 bases lying between them. The CDR3 totals 13 residues. Germline V gene data show CDR1 as SQVTM and CDR2 as ANQGSEA. CDR3: CSVRSGTHNEQFF. As DNA, the CDR3 is TGCAGCGTTAGGTCCGGGACACACAATGAGCAGTTCTTC.

The chain joins TRBV4-1 to TRBJ1-3; D is ambiguous. Germline V gives CDR1 MGHRA, CDR2 YSYEKL. The length of the CDR3 is 15 residues. V was cut by 0 bases and J by 9 bases, with 15 bases left in between. This chain's CDR3 is CASSQDFPRVGTIYF. The CDR3 DNA sequence: TGCGCCAGCAGCCAAGATTTCCCACGAGTAGGCACCATATATTTT.

V and J are TRBV4-1 and TRBJ2-6; 11 bases match TRBD1. The V gene's germline CDR1 is MGHRA and CDR2 YSYEKL. J was trimmed by 2 bases and V by 0 bases; bases with no gene match: 9. The CDR3 has 20 amino acids. The DNA for the CDR3 is TGCGCCAGCAGCCAAGAGTCCGTGGGACAGGGGGTAGCTGGGGCCAACGTCCTGACTTTC. It translates to CASSQESVGQGVAGANVLTF.

In its sample, this clonotype was seen a few times. The chain uses TRBV18 and TRBJ1-1, with 11 bases matching TRBD1. Germline CDR1 and CDR2: KGHSH and LQKENI. CDR3 size: 16 residues. Trimming took 8 bases from V and 4 from J; bases not matched to a gene: 12. The CDR3 spells CASRQGGQGVSTEAFF. In nucleotides, the CDR3 is TGTGCCAGCCGACAGGGGGGACAGGGGGTTTCCACTGAAGCTTTCTTT.

The V gene is TRBV7-2, the J gene TRBJ2-1; TRBD1 aligns across 11 bases. CDR3 length: 13 residues. The V gene's germline CDR1 is SGHTA and CDR2 FQGNSA. After removal of 5 bases from V and 10 bases from J, the junction contained 4 bases not matched to a gene. This CDR3 reads CASSGGTGGEQFF. The DNA for the CDR3 is TGTGCCAGCAGCGGGGGGACAGGGGGGGAGCAGTTCTTC. The full variable domain, completed using reference TRBV7-2 and TRBJ2-1, is GAGVSQSPSNKVTEKGKDVELRCDPISGHTALYWYRQSLGQGLEFLIYFQGNSAPDKSGLPSDRFSAERTGGSVSTLTIQRTQQEDSAVYLCASSGGTGGEQFFGPGTRLTVL.

The chain carries TRBV4-3 and TRBJ2-4; D is uncertain. V dropped 1 base and J dropped 5 bases, with 12 bases sitting between them. Germline CDR1 reads LGHNA; CDR2 reads YSLEER. The CDR3 length is 15 residues. CDR3 bases: TGCGCCAGCAGCCAAGCGGAAGGCATAGAAAACATTCAGTACTTC. Translating it yields CASSQAEGIENIQYF.

This chain uses TRBV20-1 with TRBJ2-7; 7 bases align to TRBD2. Germline CDR1 DFQATT, CDR2 SNEGSKA (reference sequence). The trim removed 4 bases at V and 5 bases at J, leaving 2 bases unmatched. The CDR3 spans 11 residues. CDR3 coding DNA: TGCAGTGCTAAGGGAGGGAACGAGCAGTACGTC. Translating gives CSAKGGNEQYV.

V gene TRBV5-1 combines with J gene TRBJ1-5; 10 nucleotides match TRBD1. The V segment lost 4 bases and the J segment 6 bases; nucleotides outside the gene matches: 7. CDR1 SGHRS and CDR2 YFSETQ come from the germline V gene. The length of the CDR3 is 15 residues. The CDR3 here is CASSRETGGGQPQHF. The CDR3 DNA follows: TGCGCCAGCAGCAGGGAGACAGGGGGCGGTCAGCCCCAGCATTTT.

The chain links TRBV29-1 to TRBJ2-7; D gene unclear. Per germline, CDR1 SQVTM and CDR2 ANQGSEA. CDR3 size: 14 residues. V was shortened by 1 base and J by 0 bases, with 10 bases between the two germline ends. The CDR3, as DNA: TGCAGCGTTGAAGGGGAAGCAGGCTCCTACGAGCAGTACTTC. It specifies CSVEGEAGSYEQYF.

Only a few counts were recorded for this clonotype. The V and J genes are TRBV25-1 and TRBJ1-4, with 9 bases fitting TRBD1. This CDR3 comprises 13 residues. V shed 2 bases and J 10 bases; nucleotides not matched to a gene: 2. Germline V gives CDR1 MGHDK, CDR2 SYGVNS. CDR3 sequence: CASSEQDRGKLFF. As DNA, the CDR3 is TGTGCCAGCAGTGAACAGGACAGGGGAAAACTGTTTTTT.

The chain combines TRBV4-1 with TRBJ2-1; 9 bases align to TRBD2. The trim removed 1 base at V and 0 bases at J, leaving 7 bases unmatched. Germline loops: CDR1 MGHRA, CDR2 YSYEKL. The CDR3 is 18 amino acids. Written as DNA, the CDR3 is TGCGCCAGCAGCCAAGTAGGGCCTAGCGGGGACTCCTACAATGAGCAGTTCTTC. As protein: CASSQVGPSGDSYNEQFF.

The chain employs TRBV7-3 and TRBJ2-1, with 9 bases lining up with TRBD2. Germline loops: CDR1 SGHTA, CDR2 FQGTGA. The CDR3 contains 17 residues. J gave up 3 bases and V 1 base, and 7 bases lay outside the gene matches. The CDR3 sequence is CASSLNQAGGDYNEQFF. CDR3 nucleotide sequence: TGTGCCAGCAGCTTAAATCAAGCGGGGGGTGACTACAATGAGCAGTTCTTC.

This clonotype appeared a few times. This chain joins TRBV6-5 and TRBJ1-2; weak D call: TRBD1 (6 bases). The CDR3 consists of 14 residues. V was trimmed by 2 bases and J by 4 bases, leaving 11 bases between them. The V gene's germline CDR1 is MNHEY and CDR2 SVGAGI. The CDR3, as DNA: TGTGCCAGCAGTTACGCACAGGGCCCCTATGGCTACACCTTC. This gives the protein CASSYAQGPYGYTF.

The CDR3 DNA reads TGCGCCAGCAGTCAGGGTATGGCCAATGAGCAGTTCTTC. The encoded protein is CASSQGMANEQFF. The chain has TRBV10-2 and TRBJ2-1, with D possibly matching TRBD1 (5 bases). V shed 5 bases and J shed 6 bases, with 11 bases lying between them. CDR1 is WSHSY, CDR2 SAAADI, per germline. There are 13 residues in the CDR3.

V gene TRBV7-9 combines with J gene TRBJ2-1; TRBD1 matches 7 bases. The CDR3 is made up of 15 amino acids. Germline V lookup: CDR1 SEHNR, CDR2 FQNEAQ (reference sequence). V lost 0 bases to trimming and J lost 6 bases; unmatched junction nucleotides: 5. CDR3 residues: CASSLAQGKLNEQFF. CDR3 bases: TGTGCCAGCAGCTTAGCACAGGGGAAGCTCAATGAGCAGTTCTTC. The variable domain in full, with the rest retrieved from reference TRBV7-9 and TRBJ2-1, is DTGVSQNPRHKITKRGQNVTFRCDPISEHNRLYWYRQTLGQGPEFLTYFQNEAQLEKSRLLSDRFSAERPKGSFSTLEIQRTEQGDSAMYLCASSLAQGKLNEQFFGPGTRLTVL.

This clonotype has just a few counts. This chain joins TRBV6-1 and TRBJ2-6; D gene unclear. CDR3 length: 15 amino acids. CDR1 is MNHNS, CDR2 SASEGT, per germline. V was trimmed by 5 bases and J by 0 bases, leaving 8 bases between them. In DNA, the CDR3 is TGTGCCAGCAGTAAACATGTCTCTGGGGCCAACGTCCTGACTTTC. Translating it yields CASSKHVSGANVLTF.

The rearrangement joins TRBV11-2 to TRBJ2-3; 10 nucleotides line up with TRBD1. Germline lookup yields CDR1 SGHAT and CDR2 FQNNGV. After removal of 2 bases from V and 3 bases from J, the junction contained 2 bases not matched to a gene. The CDR3 is 15 residues long. The CDR3 sequence is CASSLRGQGTDTQYF. CDR3 coding DNA: TGTGCCAGCAGCTTAAGGGGACAGGGGACAGATACGCAGTATTTT.

This clonotype was picked up a small number of times. This rearrangement joins TRBV28 to TRBJ2-5; 7 bases agree with TRBD1. CDR1 MDHEN and CDR2 SYDVKM come from the germline V gene. This CDR3 contains 14 residues. V shed 6 bases and J 5 bases; nucleotides not matched to a gene: 9. The CDR3 nucleotides are TGTGCCAGCAGCTCCCCGGACAGGCATGAGACCCAGTACTTC. This sequence encodes CASSSPDRHETQYF.

V and J are TRBV12-3 or TRBV12-4 and TRBJ2-3; D possibly corresponds to TRBD1 (7 bases). Trimming stripped 4 bases from V and 2 bases from J, with 13 bases between. The length of the CDR3 is 15 residues. This CDR3 reads CASSSGDSHTDTQYF. The CDR3 nucleotides are TGTGCCAGCAGTTCGGGGGACAGCCACACAGATACGCAGTATTTT.

This clonotype was recorded a few times. The genes are TRBV4-1 and TRBJ1-6; 9 nucleotides line up with TRBD1. V shed 4 bases and J 10 bases; nucleotides not matched to a gene: 5. There are 14 residues in the CDR3. Germline values: CDR1 MGHRA, CDR2 YSYEKL. CDR3 sequence: CASSLYRGHSPLHF. The CDR3 bases are TGCGCCAGCAGCCTCTACAGGGGGCACTCACCCCTCCACTTT.

This chain connects TRBV7-9 to TRBJ2-7; D is possibly TRBD1 (5 bases). The CDR3 has 15 amino acids. In germline, CDR1 is SEHNR, CDR2 FQNEAQ (reference sequence). The V end lost 5 bases, the J end lost 0 bases, and 14 bases lay between the germline ends. In DNA form, the CDR3 reads TGTGCCAGCAGCAGAACAGGTTCCAGCTCCTACGAGCAGTACGTC. Translated, it gives CASSRTGSSSYEQYV.